This T cell receptor (beta chain) was recorded in a study of CD8+CD57+ T cells in acquired aplastic anemia. In germline, CDR1 is SGHTA, CDR2 FQGNSA. Trimming pared 2 bases from V and 0 bases from J, leaving 10 bases between. The CDR3 runs 15 residues. This clonotype was detected ten times or more. Genomic DNA, serving as template, underwent TCR beta VDJ and CDR3 profiling. Each CDR3 protein is one row after TCRdb ran MiXCR on the reads. Of about 220,000 distinct CDR3 sequences in the sample, 30% to 40% were seen once. The receptor was isolated from a human donor in good health, serving as a control. The chain joins TRBV7-2 to TRBJ1-2; no definite D call. The specimen sequenced was sorted CD4+, CD8+, or CD8+CD57+ T cells (not recorded which) from PBMCs. The CDR3 nucleotides are TGTGCCAGCAGCTTAAACGACGGTGCTAACTATGGCTACACCTTC. Amino acid sequence: CASSLNDGANYGYTF.